This TCR beta chain derives from a study of cytomegalovirus exposure and HLA in healthy donors (dated by TCRdb to the late 2010s). Turning to the overall study: According to an earlier analysis of a few hundred of the donors, about 179 million T cells yielded approximately 120 million unique TCR beta sequences and about 280 Gb of sequence data. HLA typing covered class I and class II loci at four-digit resolution. An early release covering roughly 640 HLA-typed donors comprised about 300 gigabases of sequencing data and about 90 million unique TCR sequences. Roughly 5 DR-DQ haplotypes were handled as single units for association and clustering because linkage in the cohort was strong. The T cell repertoires of several hundred subjects were profiled by immunosequencing and related to cytomegalovirus serostatus. Among approximately 370 genotyped donors of the cohort, an average of approximately 220,000 unique TCR beta nucleotide sequences was sequenced per donor, of which approximately 18% were non-productive. Every discovery cohort repertoire had been produced on one sequencing platform. The study aimed to test whether signatures of past pathogen exposure could be identified by cataloging public T cell receptors. To decide whether each TCR beta V gene segment behaved as functional or pseudogenic, an earlier analysis of approximately 600 of the donors relied on high-throughput TCR beta sequencing. Typing coverage varied by locus: roughly 629-630 donors for A, B, C, DRB1 and DQB1; more than 500 for DQA1; around 610 for DPA1; around 490 for DPB1. In addition to the first cohort of 666 subjects, a separate validation cohort of 130 or so different subjects was used. Donor age, sex, ethnicity and CMV serostatus were compiled together with the repertoire data. In a later genetic analysis, genome-wide SNP genotypes for about 60% of the 666 donors were used, and that subset was treated as a discovery cohort. High-throughput TCR immunosequencing, statistical association of individual TCRs with disease status, and machine learning were combined to predict cytomegalovirus infection status. Of the roughly 400 genotyped donors, around 81% fell in the genetic ancestry cluster associated with self-reported Caucasian donors. Rather than using new phenotypic data, the later analysis identified candidate immune exposures from TCR beta sequences and from how often those sequences occurred across donors. A later analysis re-analyzed previously published TCR beta repertoires from 660 or so donors and added high-resolution HLA genotyping to study TCR occurrence patterns.

Regarding this clone: No cognate antigen has been identified for it. Per-nucleotide qualities are absent, and no much larger clonotype sits a single base away.

Library creation used the immunoSEQ multiplex PCR assay. For the multiplex PCR, a mixture combining 60 forward primers for TCR Vbeta segments and 13 reverse primers for TCR Jbeta segments was used. Amplification of the CDR3 region of rearranged TCR beta genes was performed with a multiplex PCR assay on genomic DNA. The Illumina HiSeq System was used to sequence the amplified TCR beta libraries as 87-base-pair reads. As for the original processing: A later analysis counted 75 million to 100 million unique TCR beta chains across the 600 to 850 repertoires, and approximately 11 million of these chains were shared by at least two donors. To remove PCR and sequencing errors, raw reads were error-corrected and collapsed into unique sequences using a nearest-neighbor algorithm that merged closely related sequences. V, D and J gene segments were assigned by aligning CDR3 sequences to IMGT reference sequences. Each retained sequence needed at least a six-nucleotide match to both a V gene segment and a J gene segment. Rearrangements were called productive when the CDR3 lacked stop codons and stayed in frame with V and J; all others were non-productive. Following IMGT convention, CDR3 was defined as the stretch from the second conserved V-encoded cysteine up to the conserved J-encoded phenylalanine. Sequences without an unambiguous match to a single V gene segment were excluded from the earlier analysis of approximately 600 of the donors. An earlier analysis of approximately 590 of the donors called V segments functional above 56.7% productive rearrangements and segregating when the between-donor standard deviation exceeded 5%. To diagnose cytomegalovirus status from the catalog of TCR beta chain sequences, a statistical classification framework was built. A later analysis assigned V and J genes by comparing TCR nucleotide sequences with IMGT/GENE-DB human TR gene sequences. Using the TCRdist pipeline, a later analysis assigned CDR3 sequences along with most-parsimonious VDJ recombination scenarios. In a later analysis, each TCR beta chain was defined by its CDR3 amino acid sequence together with its V-gene family, and reads without a unique V-gene family were excluded. A later analysis removed 592 highly shared, low-generation-probability nucleotide sequences to deal with suspected cross-contamination and a sequencing artifact. In a later analysis, a clonal expansion index was calculated for each public chain from normalized within-repertoire ranks of inferred template counts. Generation probabilities in a later analysis came from a VDJ recombination model fitted to out-of-frame rearrangements, and those results were checked against IGoR. In a later analysis, hypergeometric tests were used to score TCR-TCR, TCR-HLA and TCR-CMV co-occurrence, with a repertoire-size bias correction applied to TCR pairs. In a later analysis, false discovery rates were estimated by permuting HLA or CMV assignments 20 times. In a later analysis, co-occurring TCRs were grouped using DBSCAN, and TCRdist sequence similarity was added for clustering within HLA-allele-positive subsets. For co-occurrence clustering, repertoires with fewer than 30,000 or more than 120,000 public chains were excluded, along with roughly 5 repertoires with anomalous nucleotide sharing. TCRdb obtained this table from immuneACCESS and retained in-frame rearrangements with V and J assigned. These tables miss some clones; where compared with another copy, unresolved V genes account for less than half of the shortfall, and the remainder is unexplained. V, J and clone size are taken as reported in that table, and D and trimming were inferred from the DNA itself. This sample gives about 130,000 clones in total; around four fifths of them show up just once. The ten most abundant clones make up 5.5% to 8% of the sample.

The research as a whole found: A further reported finding was that TCR beta sequences accurately predicted the HLA-A and HLA-B alleles for most subjects in the first cohort. Fewer than 20 rarely observed V segments, including chromosome 9 orphons, were excluded from the earlier analysis of approximately 500 of the donors because counts were too low. The classifier was reported to diagnose cytomegalovirus status with high specificity and sensitivity in both the original cohort and the validation cohort. Because HLA typing was unavailable for some donors at each locus, only the typed subset was used in association tests. Correlated functional status among segregating V segments might be attributable to linkage disequilibrium, but an unknown experimental factor could not be ruled out. A cluster of highly shared sequence variants was judged likely to be a technical artifact of the sequencing pipeline. In a later analysis, 15,000 to 20,000 TCR beta sequences were associated with specific HLA alleles at a false discovery rate of 0.05. According to a later analysis, parvovirus B19, influenza, CMV and Epstein-Barr virus appeared linked to several top co-occurrence clusters. A later analysis found that TCR association rates varied across HLA loci, with DRB1 alleles showing the most associated TCRs and HLA-C alleles the fewest. In an earlier analysis of under 600 of the donors, most TCR beta V segments were observed in productive rearrangements about 87% or about 30% of the time, broadly matching IMGT annotations. In vitro tests confirmed that a few of the cytomegalovirus-associated TCR beta chains recognize cytomegalovirus antigens. The presence/absence analyses assumed that sequencing depth was roughly uniform across donors, and that assumption may not be true. A later genetic analysis associated a missense DCLRE1C variant with V-gene and J-gene trimming of TCR beta chains, and an independent cohort replicated the association. When HLA alleles, especially DR and DQ, strongly co-occurred, attributing TCR associations to individual alleles was difficult. In the study, around 160 TCR beta chains were listed as associated with cytomegalovirus. CMV serostatus was the only immune exposure information available for the cohort. A later analysis found that HLA-associated TCR beta chains were more clonally expanded and had lower generation probabilities than equally common non-associated chains. According to the authors, the approach could potentially be generalized to other disease states and immunological phenotypes. A later analysis found that most CMV-associated TCR beta chains appeared HLA-restricted, with HLA associations seemingly driven largely by CMV exposure. This cohort had only TCR beta chains sequenced, and the lack of alpha or paired-chain data limited which features could be detected. According to a later genetic analysis, donors in an Asian-associated ancestry cluster had fewer N-insertions in productive TCRs than the approximately 710-donor mean. Most TCR sequences were observed very rarely across donors, whereas some public TCRs were present in many individuals.

The cohort comprised hundreds of healthy bone marrow donors. At the time of sampling, all cohort members were nominally healthy, though unrecorded immune exposures were likely present. The donor tested CMV seronegative and was one of the 352 seronegative cohort members. A peripheral blood sample was collected from each donor, and TCR beta sequencing was performed on peripheral blood mononuclear cells. The Qiagen DNeasy Blood Extraction Kit was used to extract genomic DNA from the blood cell samples. The source is a male donor in good health and CMV-seronegative. Sequencing was performed on PBMCs.

The CDR3 corresponds to CASLARTGNPSPLHF. The nucleotide sequence is TGTGCCAGCCTGGCGAGGACAGGGAACCCCTCACCCCTCCACTTT. The chain joins TRBV5-6 to TRBJ1-6; the junction holds 8 bases that match TRBD1. Taken from the germline V gene, the CDR1 and CDR2 loops are SGHDT and YYEEEE. The junction shows trimming of 7 bases on V and 10 bases on J, and the gene matches do not reach 13 bases of it. The CDR3 contains 15 residues, cysteine and phenylalanine counted. Just CDR3 DNA is preserved here, 45 bases in frame from base 1.